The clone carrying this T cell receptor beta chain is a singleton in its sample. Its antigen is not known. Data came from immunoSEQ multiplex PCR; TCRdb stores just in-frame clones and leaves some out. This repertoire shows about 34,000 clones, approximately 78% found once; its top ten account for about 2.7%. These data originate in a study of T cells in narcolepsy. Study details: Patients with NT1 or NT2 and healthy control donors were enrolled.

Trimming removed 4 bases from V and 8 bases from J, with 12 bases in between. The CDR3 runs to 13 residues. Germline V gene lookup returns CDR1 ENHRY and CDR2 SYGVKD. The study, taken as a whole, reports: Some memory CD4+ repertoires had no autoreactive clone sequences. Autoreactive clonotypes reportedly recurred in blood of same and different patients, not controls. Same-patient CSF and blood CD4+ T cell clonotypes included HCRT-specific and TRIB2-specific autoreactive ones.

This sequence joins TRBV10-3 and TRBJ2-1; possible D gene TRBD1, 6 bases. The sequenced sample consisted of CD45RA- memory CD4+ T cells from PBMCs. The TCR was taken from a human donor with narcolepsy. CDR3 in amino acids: CAISVQGPDEQFF. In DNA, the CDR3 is TGTGCCATCAGTGTGCAGGGGCCGGATGAGCAGTTCTTC.